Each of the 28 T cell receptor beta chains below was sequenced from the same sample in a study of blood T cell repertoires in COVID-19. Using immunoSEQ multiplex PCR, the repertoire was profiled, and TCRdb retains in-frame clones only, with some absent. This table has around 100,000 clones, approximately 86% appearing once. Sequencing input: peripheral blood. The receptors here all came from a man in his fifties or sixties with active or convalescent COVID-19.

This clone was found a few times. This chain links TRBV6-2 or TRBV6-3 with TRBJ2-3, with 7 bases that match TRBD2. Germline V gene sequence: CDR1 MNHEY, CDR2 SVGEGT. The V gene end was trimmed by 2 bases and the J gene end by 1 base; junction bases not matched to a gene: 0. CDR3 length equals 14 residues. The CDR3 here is CASSYTSGTDTQYF. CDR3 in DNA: TGTGCCAGCAGTTACACTAGCGGCACAGATACGCAGTATTTT.

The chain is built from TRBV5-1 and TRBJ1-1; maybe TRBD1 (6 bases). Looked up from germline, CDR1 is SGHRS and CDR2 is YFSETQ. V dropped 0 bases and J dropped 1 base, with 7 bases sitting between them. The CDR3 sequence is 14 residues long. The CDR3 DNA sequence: TGCGCCAGCAGCTTGGCGACAGGGAACACTGAAGCTTTCTTT. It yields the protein CASSLATGNTEAFF. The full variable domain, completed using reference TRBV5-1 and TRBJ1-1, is KAGVTQTPRYLIKTRGQQVTLSCSPISGHRSVSWYQQTPGQGLQFLFEYFSETQRNKGNFPGRFSGRQFSNSRSEMNVSTLELGDSALYLCASSLATGNTEAFFGQGTRLTVV.

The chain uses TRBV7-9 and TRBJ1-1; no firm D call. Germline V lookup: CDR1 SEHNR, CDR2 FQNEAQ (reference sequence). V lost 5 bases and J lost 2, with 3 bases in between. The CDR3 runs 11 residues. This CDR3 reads CASSRNTEAFF. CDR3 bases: TGTGCCAGCAGCCGTAACACTGAAGCTTTCTTT.

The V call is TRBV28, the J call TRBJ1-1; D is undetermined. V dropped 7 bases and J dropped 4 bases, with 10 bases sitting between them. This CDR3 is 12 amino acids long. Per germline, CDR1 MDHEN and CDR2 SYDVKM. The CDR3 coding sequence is TGTGCCAGCACCCGGGTTGGCACTGAAGCTTTCTTT. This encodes CASTRVGTEAFF.

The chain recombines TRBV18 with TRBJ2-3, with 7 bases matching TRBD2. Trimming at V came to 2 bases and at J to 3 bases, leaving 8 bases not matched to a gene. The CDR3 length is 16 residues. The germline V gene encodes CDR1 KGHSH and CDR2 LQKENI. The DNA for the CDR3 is TGTGCCAGCTCACCAAACGCGGGGGATCAGACAGATACGCAGTATTTT. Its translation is CASSPNAGDQTDTQYF.

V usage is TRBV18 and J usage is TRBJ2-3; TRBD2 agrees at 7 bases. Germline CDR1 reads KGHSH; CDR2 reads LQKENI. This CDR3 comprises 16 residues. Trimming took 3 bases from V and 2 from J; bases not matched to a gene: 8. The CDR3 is CASSPKSGALTDTQYF. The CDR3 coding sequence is TGTGCCAGCTCACCTAAGAGCGGGGCTCTCACAGATACGCAGTATTTT.

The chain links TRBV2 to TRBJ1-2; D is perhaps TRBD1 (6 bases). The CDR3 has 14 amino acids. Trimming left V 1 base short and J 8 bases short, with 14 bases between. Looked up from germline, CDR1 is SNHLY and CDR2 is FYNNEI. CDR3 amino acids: CASSEGAGAGGYTF. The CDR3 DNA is TGTGCCAGCAGTGAAGGAGCAGGGGCGGGCGGCTACACCTTC. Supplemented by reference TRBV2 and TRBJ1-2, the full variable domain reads EPEVTQTPSHQVTQMGQEVILRCVPISNHLYFYWYRQILGQKVEFLVSFYNNEISEKSEIFDDQFSVERPDGSNFTLKIRSTKLEDSAMYFCASSEGAGAGGYTFGSGTRLTVV.

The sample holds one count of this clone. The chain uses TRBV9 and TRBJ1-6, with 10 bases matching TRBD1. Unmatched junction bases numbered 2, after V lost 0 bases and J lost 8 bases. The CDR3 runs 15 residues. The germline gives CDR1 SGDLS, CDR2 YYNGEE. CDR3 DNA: TGTGCCAGCAGCGTAGTAGGGACAGGGGATTCACCCCTCCACTTT. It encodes CASSVVGTGDSPLHF.

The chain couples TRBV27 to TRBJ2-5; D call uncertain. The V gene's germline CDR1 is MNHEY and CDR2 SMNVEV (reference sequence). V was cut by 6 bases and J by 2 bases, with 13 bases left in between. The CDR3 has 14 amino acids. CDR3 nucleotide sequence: TGTGCCAGCAGATCCCTAGTAGGTCAAGAGACCCAGTACTTC. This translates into CASRSLVGQETQYF.

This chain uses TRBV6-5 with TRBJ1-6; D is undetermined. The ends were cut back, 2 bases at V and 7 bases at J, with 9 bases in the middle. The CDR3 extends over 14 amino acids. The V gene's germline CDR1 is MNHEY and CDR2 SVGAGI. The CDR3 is CASSYERENSPLHF. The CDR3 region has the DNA TGTGCCAGCAGTTACGAGAGGGAAAATTCACCCCTCCACTTT.

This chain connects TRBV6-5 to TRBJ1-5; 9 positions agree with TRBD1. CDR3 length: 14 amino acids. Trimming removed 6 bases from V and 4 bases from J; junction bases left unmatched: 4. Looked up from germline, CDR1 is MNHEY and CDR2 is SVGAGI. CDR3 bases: TGTGCCAGCAGCTCCGGGACAGGGAATCAGCCCCAGCATTTT. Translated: CASSSGTGNQPQHF.

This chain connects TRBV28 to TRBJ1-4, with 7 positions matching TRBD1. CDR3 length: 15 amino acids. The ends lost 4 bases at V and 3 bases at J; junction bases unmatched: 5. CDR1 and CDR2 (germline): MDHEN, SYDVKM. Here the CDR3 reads CASSSTGEPNEKLFF. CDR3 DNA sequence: TGTGCCAGCAGTTCCACAGGGGAGCCTAATGAAAAACTGTTTTTT. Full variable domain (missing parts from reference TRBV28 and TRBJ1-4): DVKVTQSSRYLVKRTGEKVFLECVQDMDHENMFWYRQDPGLGLRLIYFSYDVKMKEKGDIPEGYSVSREKKERFSLILESASTNQTSMYLCASSSTGEPNEKLFFGSGTQLSVL.

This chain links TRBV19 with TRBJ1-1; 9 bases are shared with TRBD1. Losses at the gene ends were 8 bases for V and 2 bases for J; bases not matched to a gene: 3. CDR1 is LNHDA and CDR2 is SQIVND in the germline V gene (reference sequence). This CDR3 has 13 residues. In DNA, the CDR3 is TGTGCCAGTGGACAGGGGATCAACACTGAAGCTTTCTTT. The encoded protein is CASGQGINTEAFF.

The CDR3 sequence: CASSLAGGPNNEQFF. The CDR3 nucleotides read TGTGCCAGTAGTTTGGCGGGGGGCCCGAACAATGAGCAGTTCTTC. The chain joins TRBV19 to TRBJ2-1; 8 nucleotides agree with TRBD2. The CDR3 contains 15 residues. With 5 bases clipped from V and 5 bases from J, the junction kept 8 bases outside the gene matches. Germline assignment: CDR1 LNHDA and CDR2 SQIVND (reference sequence). Based on the CDR3 plus reference TRBV19 and TRBJ2-1, the full variable domain is DGGITQSPKYLFRKEGQNVTLSCEQNLNHDAMYWYRQDPGQGLRLIYYSQIVNDFQKGDIAEGYSVSREKKESFPLTVTSAQKNPTAFYLCASSLAGGPNNEQFFGPGTRLTVL.

The DNA for the CDR3 is TGTGCCAGTAGTCTGACAGGGGCCGTCAATTCACCCCTCCACTTT. This encodes CASSLTGAVNSPLHF. This chain links TRBV19 with TRBJ1-6, with TRBD1 identical over 8 bases. Germline trimming cut 5 bases from V and 7 bases from J; bases unmatched to any gene: 7. Germline loops: CDR1 LNHDA, CDR2 SQIVND (reference sequence). The CDR3 has 15 amino acids. Full variable domain (remainder filled in from reference TRBV19 and TRBJ1-6): DGGITQSPKYLFRKEGQNVTLSCEQNLNHDAMYWYRQDPGQGLRLIYYSQIVNDFQKGDIAEGYSVSREKKESFPLTVTSAQKNPTAFYLCASSLTGAVNSPLHFGNGTRLTVT.

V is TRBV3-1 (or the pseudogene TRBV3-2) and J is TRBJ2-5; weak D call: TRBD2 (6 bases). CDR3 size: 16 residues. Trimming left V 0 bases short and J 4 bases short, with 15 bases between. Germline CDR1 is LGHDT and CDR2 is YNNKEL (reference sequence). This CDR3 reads CASSQEEGGYLETQYF. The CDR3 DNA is TGTGCCAGCAGCCAAGAAGAGGGAGGATACCTAGAGACCCAGTACTTC.

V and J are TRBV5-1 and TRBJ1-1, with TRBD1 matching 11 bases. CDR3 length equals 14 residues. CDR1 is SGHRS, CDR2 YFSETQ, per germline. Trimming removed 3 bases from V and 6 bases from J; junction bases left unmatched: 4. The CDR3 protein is CASSSPGQGAEAFF. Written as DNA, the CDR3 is TGCGCCAGCAGCTCGCCGGGACAGGGGGCTGAAGCTTTCTTT.

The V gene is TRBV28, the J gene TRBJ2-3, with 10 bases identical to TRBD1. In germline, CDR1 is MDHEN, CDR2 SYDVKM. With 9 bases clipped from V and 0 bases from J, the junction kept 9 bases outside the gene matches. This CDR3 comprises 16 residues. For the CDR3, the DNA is TGTGCCAGTGTATCGGGACAGGGGATGAGCACAGATACGCAGTATTTT. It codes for CASVSGQGMSTDTQYF.

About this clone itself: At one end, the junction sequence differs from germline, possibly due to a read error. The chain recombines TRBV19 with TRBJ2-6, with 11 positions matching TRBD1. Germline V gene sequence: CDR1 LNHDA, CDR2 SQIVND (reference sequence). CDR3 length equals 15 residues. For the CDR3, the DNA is TGTGCCAGTAGTATCTCCGGGACAGGGGGCAACGTCCTGACTTTC. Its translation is CASSISGTGGNVLTF. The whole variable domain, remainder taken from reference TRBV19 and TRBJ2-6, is DGGITQSPKYLFRKEGQNVTLSCEQNLNHDAMYWYRQDPGQGLRLIYYSQIVNDFQKGDIAEGYSVSREKKESFPLTVTSAQKNPTAFYLCASSISGTGGNVLTFGAGSRLTVL.

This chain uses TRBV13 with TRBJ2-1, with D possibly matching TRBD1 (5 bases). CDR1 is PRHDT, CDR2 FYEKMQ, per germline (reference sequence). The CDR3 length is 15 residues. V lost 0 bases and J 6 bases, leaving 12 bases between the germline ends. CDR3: CASSLGQAPTNEQFF. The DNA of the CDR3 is TGTGCCAGCAGCTTAGGACAGGCCCCCACCAATGAGCAGTTCTTC.

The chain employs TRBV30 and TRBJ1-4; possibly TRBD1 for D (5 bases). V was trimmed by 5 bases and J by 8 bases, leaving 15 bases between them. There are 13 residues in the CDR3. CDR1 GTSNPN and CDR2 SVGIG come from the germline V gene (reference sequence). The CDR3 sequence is CAWESGVGEKLFF. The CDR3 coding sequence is TGTGCCTGGGAGTCGGGGGTCGGGGAAAAACTGTTTTTT.

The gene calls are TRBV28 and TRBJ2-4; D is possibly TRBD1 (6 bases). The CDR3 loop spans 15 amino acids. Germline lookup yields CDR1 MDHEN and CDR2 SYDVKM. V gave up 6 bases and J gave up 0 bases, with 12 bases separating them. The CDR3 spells CASRAGDLAKNIQYF. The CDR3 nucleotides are TGTGCCAGCAGGGCAGGGGATCTAGCCAAAAACATTCAGTACTTC.

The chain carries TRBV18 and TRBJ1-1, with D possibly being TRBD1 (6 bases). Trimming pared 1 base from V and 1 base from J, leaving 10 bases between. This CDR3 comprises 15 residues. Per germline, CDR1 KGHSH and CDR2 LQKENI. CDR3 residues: CASSPQGHGNTEAFF. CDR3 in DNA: TGTGCCAGCTCACCACAGGGACATGGGAACACTGAAGCTTTCTTT.

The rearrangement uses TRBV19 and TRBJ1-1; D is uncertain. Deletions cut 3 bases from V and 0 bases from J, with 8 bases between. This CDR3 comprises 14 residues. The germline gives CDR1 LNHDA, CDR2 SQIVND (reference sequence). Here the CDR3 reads CASSIKRLNTEAFF. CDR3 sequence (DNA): TGTGCCAGTAGTATTAAGCGACTGAACACTGAAGCTTTCTTT.

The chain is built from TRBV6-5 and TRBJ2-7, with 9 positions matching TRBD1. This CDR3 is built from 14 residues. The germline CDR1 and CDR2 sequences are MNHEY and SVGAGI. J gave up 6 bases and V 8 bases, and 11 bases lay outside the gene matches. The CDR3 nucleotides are TGTGCCAGCGCTCCTCGGGACAGGGTCCGCGAGCAGTACTTC. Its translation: CASAPRDRVREQYF.

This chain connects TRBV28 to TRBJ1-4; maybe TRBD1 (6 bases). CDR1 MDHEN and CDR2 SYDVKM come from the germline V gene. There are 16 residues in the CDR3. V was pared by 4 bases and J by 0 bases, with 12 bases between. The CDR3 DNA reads TGTGCCAGCAGTTCCCCCAGGGGACCAACTAATGAAAAACTGTTTTTT. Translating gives CASSSPRGPTNEKLFF.

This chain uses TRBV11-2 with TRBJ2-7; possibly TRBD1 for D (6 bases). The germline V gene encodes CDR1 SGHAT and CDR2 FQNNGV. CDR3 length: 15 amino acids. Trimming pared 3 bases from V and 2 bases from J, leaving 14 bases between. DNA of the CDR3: TGTGCCAGCAGCTTGTCAAGGACAGTGACCTACGAGCAGTACTTC. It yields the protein CASSLSRTVTYEQYF.

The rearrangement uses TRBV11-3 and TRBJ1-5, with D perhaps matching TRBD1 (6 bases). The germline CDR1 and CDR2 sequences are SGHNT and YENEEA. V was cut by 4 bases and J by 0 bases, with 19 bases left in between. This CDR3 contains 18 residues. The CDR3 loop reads CASSSHHDGQYSNQPQHF. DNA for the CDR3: TGTGCCAGCAGCTCCCACCATGACGGACAGTATAGCAATCAGCCCCAGCATTTT.